This record concerns one TCR beta chain sequence. This clonotype occurred many times. Its antigen is not yet known. Nothing much larger sits one base from this clone, and base qualities are not available. The treatment or condition label, as the study defines it: live attenuated yellow fever vaccine strain. A standard Ficoll-Paque protocol was used to isolate PBMCs from peripheral blood. Dynabeads CD4 and CD8 positive selection kits were used to isolate CD4 and CD8 T-cell fractions. RNA was extracted with TriZol from bulk PBMCs, CD4 and CD8 fractions, and dextramer-positive and dextramer-negative fractions. The sample is drawn from a study of T cells after yellow fever vaccination (dated by TCRdb to about 2019). With regard to the full study: The SMART-Seq v4 Ultra Low Input RNA kit was used to prepare libraries from fractions with low cell numbers. To follow T-cell clones before and after both primary and booster YFV17D yellow fever vaccination, bulk TCR alpha and beta repertoires underwent longitudinal sequencing. Two healthy male donors, one aged 18 to 29 and one aged 30 to 40 years, made up the cohort. Bulk PBMC replicates and cell subsets were isolated from blood drawn at multiple timepoints before and after both primary and secondary immunization.

TCR cDNA was made using 5'RACE template switching, a step that added a universal primer site and unique molecular identifiers. Priming for cDNA synthesis came from both the TCR alpha and TCR beta constant segments. Library amplification used two PCR steps, and the second PCR step added sample barcodes and sequencing adapters. Sequencing of libraries was done on Illumina HiSeq 2500 (2x100 bp) or NovaSeq (2x150 bp). Per the authors' processing: MIGEC was used to demultiplex reads and collapse the reads into UMI consensus sequences, and MiXCR was used for V(D)J alignment. Vaccine-responding clonotypes were defined with edgeR using replicate PBMC samples, requiring FDR below 0.01 and a log2 fold change above 5 up to day 15. CD4 or CD8 identity was assigned to each bulk clonotype according to whether the clonotype was present at higher abundance in the sequenced CD4 repertoire or the sequenced CD8 repertoire. Using fastp at Q25 and MiXCR, TCRdb reprocessed the public reads and kept productive beta chains. CDR3 protein sequences are deduplicated, and each keeps its most common genes and DNA. Clone size and V and J calls follow TCRdb, not the original study. Within this sample are about 73,000 distinct CDR3 sequences, with over 7.5% of them counted one time only. The ten largest clones add up to around 45% of the sample.

Broad study findings and their caveats: After the booster, most clones that had expanded after primary vaccination were detected again (approximately 95% of CD4 and around 88% of CD8), suggesting broad maintenance of memory. FACS-sorted repertoires could contain abundant contaminating clonotypes from the bulk population, so computational filtering was required. The secondary T-cell response was weaker than the primary response but faster, peaking on day 5 instead of day 15. A small fraction of clonotypes showed up in both the CD4 and CD8 compartments, probably as a result of convergent recombination. The study included only two donors, which limits how far the findings can be generalized.

Sequencing was performed on CD8+ T cells sorted from PBMCs, taken on the day of the yellow fever booster vaccination. The TCR sequence derives from a man aged 30-40 years who received the YFV17D yellow fever vaccine.

The CDR3 protein sequence reads: CASLHRNTEAFF. The nucleotide sequence reads as follows: TGTGCCAGCCTCCACCGGAACACTGAAGCTTTCTTT. The chain couples TRBV25-1 to TRBJ1-1, with the identity of the D gene unclear. The CDR3 holds 12 amino acids from the cysteine to the phenylalanine. The read is trimmed to its CDR3 DNA, 36 bases read in frame from base 1. CDR1 and CDR2 were assigned from the germline V gene as MGHDK and SYGVNS. The junction carries 8 bases between V and J, which are trimmed by 8 bases and 1 base respectively. The full variable domain, completed from the reference TRBV25-1 and TRBJ1-1 proteins outside the CDR3, reads EADIYQTPRYLVIGTGKKITLECSQTMGHDKMYWYQQDPGMELHLIHYSYGVNSTEKGDLSSESTVSRIRTEHFPLTLESARPSHTSQYLCASLHRNTEAFFGQGTRLTVV.